This TCR beta chain was recorded in a study of cytomegalovirus exposure and HLA in healthy donors. V shed 2 bases and J 4 bases; nucleotides not matched to a gene: 2. CDR3 size: 15 residues. Per the germline V gene, CDR1 is SNHLY and CDR2 is FYNNEI. The study's findings and limits: The study flagged about 150 TCR beta chains as cytomegalovirus-associated. Reported performance of the classifier showed diagnosis of cytomegalovirus status with high specificity and sensitivity. The study reported that TCR beta sequences accurately predicted HLA-A and HLA-B alleles in most subjects.

Donors showed nominal health when sampled, although they likely had unrecorded immune exposures. A remark on this clone: Its antigen is not identified.

A multiplex PCR was run with 60 Vbeta primers and 13 Jbeta primers. Assay: immunoSEQ multiplex PCR; the TCRdb copy retains only in-frame clones and omits some. The table lists about 120,000 clones, roughly 8.6% of them singletons. The sequenced material came from PBMCs. The rearrangement links TRBV2 to TRBJ2-3, with 11 nucleotides matching TRBD2. This clonotype was sampled from a woman in her thirties or forties in good health and CMV-seropositive. The CDR3 is CASSESSGGPDTQYF. For the CDR3, the DNA is TGTGCCAGCAGTGAATCTAGCGGGGGGCCAGATACGCAGTATTTT.